This T cell receptor beta chain was recorded in a study of shared clonotypes between healthy human individuals. Study-level information: Three plates each covered CD4 naive and memory; CD8 naive two, CD8 memory one. Study-wide findings and caveats: Compared with memory subsets, naive subsets generally had larger estimated richness.

The CDR3 runs to 12 residues. Germline CDR1 reads WSHSY; CDR2 reads SAAADI. V lost 4 bases and J 6 bases, leaving 10 bases between the germline ends. In the case of this clone: Its matching antigen is unknown.

The table came from immunoSEQ multiplex PCR; TCRdb's copy has only in-frame clones and leaves some out. The sample yields about 380,000 clones, roughly 96% seen once. The clonotype comes from a young man in good health. The sample was memory CD8+ T cells sorted from blood. Subset: CD45RO+ cells pooled with CCR7-negative TemRA cells. The V and J genes are TRBV10-2 and TRBJ2-7; a possible D gene is TRBD1 (5 bases). This chain's CDR3 is CASSVDRGEQYF. The CDR3 nucleotides read TGCGCCAGCAGTGTGGATAGGGGCGAGCAGTACTTC.